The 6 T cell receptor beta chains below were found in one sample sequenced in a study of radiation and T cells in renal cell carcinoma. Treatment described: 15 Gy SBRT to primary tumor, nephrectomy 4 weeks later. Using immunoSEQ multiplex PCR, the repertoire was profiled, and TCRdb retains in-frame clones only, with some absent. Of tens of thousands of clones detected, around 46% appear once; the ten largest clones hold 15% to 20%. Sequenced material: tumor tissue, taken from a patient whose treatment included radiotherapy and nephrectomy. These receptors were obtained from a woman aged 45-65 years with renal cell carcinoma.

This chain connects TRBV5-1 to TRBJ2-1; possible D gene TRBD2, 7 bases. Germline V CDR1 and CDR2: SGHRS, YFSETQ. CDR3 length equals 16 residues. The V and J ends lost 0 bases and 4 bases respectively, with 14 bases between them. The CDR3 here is CASSLEAGAAYNEQFF. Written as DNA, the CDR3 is TGCGCCAGCAGCTTGGAGGCGGGGGCCGCTTACAATGAGCAGTTCTTC. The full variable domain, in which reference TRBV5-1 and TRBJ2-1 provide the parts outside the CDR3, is KAGVTQTPRYLIKTRGQQVTLSCSPISGHRSVSWYQQTPGQGLQFLFEYFSETQRNKGNFPGRFSGRQFSNSRSEMNVSTLELGDSALYLCASSLEAGAAYNEQFFGPGTRLTVL.

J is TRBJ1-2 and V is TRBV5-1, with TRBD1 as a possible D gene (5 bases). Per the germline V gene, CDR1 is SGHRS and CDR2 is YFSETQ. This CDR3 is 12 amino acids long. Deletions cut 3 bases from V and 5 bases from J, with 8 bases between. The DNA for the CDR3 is TGCGCCAGCAGCTGGGGGGATTATGGCTACACCTTC. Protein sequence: CASSWGDYGYTF.

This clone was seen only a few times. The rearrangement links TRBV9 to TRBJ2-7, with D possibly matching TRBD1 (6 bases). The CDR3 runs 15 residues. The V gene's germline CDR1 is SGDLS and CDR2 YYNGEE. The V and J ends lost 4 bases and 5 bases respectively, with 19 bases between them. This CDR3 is CASSSGAGEIHEQYF. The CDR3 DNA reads TGTGCCAGCAGCTCCGGGGCAGGGGAAATCCACGAGCAGTACTTC.

The CDR3 nucleotides are TGTGCCAGCAGTTATGGACCGACAGATACGCAGTATTTT. The encoded protein is CASSYGPTDTQYF. The chain has TRBV6-6 and TRBJ2-3; D remains ambiguous. Germline CDR1 is MNHNY and CDR2 is SVGAGI (reference sequence). The CDR3 runs to 13 residues. Trimming cost V 3 bases and J 3 bases, with 7 bases left between them.

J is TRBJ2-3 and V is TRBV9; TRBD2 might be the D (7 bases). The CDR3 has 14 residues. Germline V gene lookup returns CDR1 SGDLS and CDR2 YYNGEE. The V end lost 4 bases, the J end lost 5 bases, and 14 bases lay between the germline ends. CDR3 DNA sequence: TGTGCCAGCAGCCCACAGGGAGGGAGAGATACGCAGTATTTT. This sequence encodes CASSPQGGRDTQYF.

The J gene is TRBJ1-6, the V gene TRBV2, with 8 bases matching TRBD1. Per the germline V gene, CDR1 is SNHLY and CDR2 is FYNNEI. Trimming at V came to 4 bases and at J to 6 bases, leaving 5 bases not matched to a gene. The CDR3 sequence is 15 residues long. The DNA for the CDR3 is TGTGCCAGCAGTGCGGGACAGGCCCTTAATTCACCCCTCCACTTT. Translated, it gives CASSAGQALNSPLHF.